This paragraph covers one TCR beta chain sequence. Antigen unknown. The entry originates in a study of blood T cells in healthy people across ages. Findings and caveats of the study: The donors' CMV status was not determined, possibly confounding changes in expanded clonotypes.

Primed by a sample-barcoded 5' primer and a J-beta primer mix, a second PCR proceeded for 7 to 11 cycles. TCRdb itself ran the 5' RACE reads through MiXCR, one entry per CDR3 protein. Of roughly 800,000 distinct CDR3 sequences in the sample, 58% were seen once. Isolation yielded PBMCs, at least 7 million per sample, in every case. The clonotype was recovered from a man aged 30 to 45 in good health. The sequencing sample was made of blood.

The CDR3 is CASSETGQVYGYTF. CDR3 nucleotide sequence: TGTGCCAGCAGTGAAACGGGACAGGTCTATGGCTACACCTTC. The rearrangement joins TRBV25-1 to TRBJ1-2; TRBD1 agrees at 8 bases. With V trimmed by 2 bases and J by 4 bases, 3 bases remained unmatched. The CDR3 is 14 amino acids. Germline V gene data show CDR1 as MGHDK and CDR2 as SYGVNS.